This is a list of T cell receptor beta chains from one sample in a study of blood T cells in healthy people across ages. TCRdb processed the 5' RACE reads anew with MiXCR; each CDR3 protein has one entry. The table lists 850,000 to 1,100,000 distinct CDR3 sequences, around two fifths of them singletons. The sequencing sample was made of blood. These receptors came from a man aged 18-30 years in good health. Each CDR3 is given with its conserved first and last residue. A D gene is named only where the DNA matches it firmly. Rows may omit the clone size; those that give it use once, few, many or a size class.

few	.	TRBV4-2	TRBJ2-6	TGTGCCAGCAGCCAAGAAAGAGTGGGGGCTGTCTCTGGGGCCAACGTCCTGACTTTC	CASSQERVGAVSGANVLTF
.	.	TRBV10-3	TRBJ1-5	TGTGCCATCAGTGAGTCGGGGGCTAGCAATCAGCCCCAGCATTTT	CAISESGASNQPQHF
.	.	TRBV10-3	TRBJ1-1	TGTGCCATCAGTGAGTCTGCAGCGAACACTGAAGCTTTCTTT	CAISESAANTEAFF
.	TRBD2	TRBV11-2	TRBJ2-7	TGTGCCAGCAGCTGTTCCCCGAGACTAGCGGGGGGGCCGGTTTTGGTCTACGAGCAGTACTTC	CASSCSPRLAGGPVLVYEQYF
.	.	TRBV20-1	TRBJ2-3	TGCAGTGCCAATAACCGGGATACGGGCACAGATACGCAGTATTTT	CSANNRDTGTDTQYF
.	.	TRBV12-3/TRBV12-4	TRBJ1-5	TGTGCCAGCAGGGAGGGGAGCATCAATCAGCCCCAGCATTTT	CASREGSINQPQHF
many	.	TRBV9	TRBJ2-5	TGTGCCAGCAGCCCCCATTTCGGAGAGACCCAGTACTTC	CASSPHFGETQYF
few	TRBD1	TRBV28	TRBJ1-2	TGTGCCAGCAGTTTATCCGGACAGGGGGCGCGTAGCTATGGCTACACCTTC	CASSLSGQGARSYGYTF
many	.	TRBV4-3	TRBJ1-1	TGCGCCAGCAGCCAAGCAAAGGGCTGGGCTGAAGCTTTCTTT	CASSQAKGWAEAFF
once	.	TRBV7-8	TRBJ1-1	TGTGCCAGCAGCCACCGGGACGTATGTGAAGCTTTCTTT	CASSHRDVCEAFF
.	TRBD2	TRBV7-9	TRBJ2-1	TGTGCCAGCAGCGACTCCGGGACTAGCGGTTACGAGCAGTTCTTC	CASSDSGTSGYEQFF
.	.	TRBV5-1	TRBJ1-6	TGCGCCAGCAGCATCGGGACCTCTAATTCACCCCTCCACTTT	CASSIGTSNSPLHF
.	.	TRBV9	TRBJ1-4	TGTGCCAGCAGCGTAGGAGGAGCTCTTAATGAAAAACTGTTTTTT	CASSVGGALNEKLFF
.	.	TRBV28	TRBJ1-5	TGTGCCAGCAGTGACCCGGGACACTATAGCAATCAGCCCCAGCATTTT	CASSDPGHYSNQPQHF
.	.	TRBV3-1	TRBJ2-1	TGTGCCAGCAGCCAAGAAACGGGAATCTACAATGAGCAGTTCTTC	CASSQETGIYNEQFF
few	.	TRBV6-2/TRBV6-3	TRBJ1-4	TGTGCCAGCAGCCTTGAGACTAATGAAAAACTGTTTTTT	CASSLETNEKLFF
.	.	TRBV3-1	TRBJ2-1	TGTGCCAGCAGCCAAGCCGAGGGAGACCACAATGAGCAGTTCTTC	CASSQAEGDHNEQFF
.	.	TRBV6-5	TRBJ1-1	TGTGCCAGCAGTTCCACCCCGGGAGGGAGAACTGAAGCTTTCTTT	CASSSTPGGRTEAFF
few	.	TRBV4-1	TRBJ1-1	TGCGCCAGCAGCCAAGATCCCCCAGGGGTTTGGGGCACTGAAGCTTTCTTT	CASSQDPPGVWGTEAFF
.	.	TRBV9	TRBJ2-1	TGTGCCAGCAGCGGTTACCATGGGGTCGGCAATGAGCAGTTCTTC	CASSGYHGVGNEQFF
few	.	TRBV7-2	TRBJ2-5	TGTGCCAGCAGCTTAGGGACAACCAAAGAGACCCAGTACTTC	CASSLGTTKETQYF
.	.	TRBV7-9	TRBJ2-7	TGTGCCAGCAGCGAGGGGTCCCCCTACGAGCAGTACTTC	CASSEGSPYEQYF
.	.	TRBV19	TRBJ1-5	TGTGCCAGTAGTAGACCTAGAAGGGACAATCAGCCCCAGCATTTT	CASSRPRRDNQPQHF
.	.	TRBV19	TRBJ1-2	TGTGCCAGTAGCATAGCGCGGGAAAACTATGGCTACACCTTC	CASSIARENYGYTF
few	.	TRBV5-1	TRBJ1-1	TGCGCCAGCAGCCCCTCGGGCAGGGCGATGAACACTGAAGCTTTCTTT	CASSPSGRAMNTEAFF
few	TRBD1	TRBV18	TRBJ2-5	TGTGCCAGCTCACCACCCATTGAGGGGGCCTGGGAAGAGACCCAGTACTTC	CASSPPIEGAWEETQYF
.	TRBD2	TRBV7-2	TRBJ2-1	TGTGCCAGCAGCTTGGGACTAGCCTATGAGCAGTTCTTC	CASSLGLAYEQFF
.	.	TRBV6-1	TRBJ2-5	TGTGCCAGCAGTGAAGCGAATCGGGAGACCCAGTACTTC	CASSEANRETQYF
few	TRBD1	TRBV5-1	TRBJ2-7	TGCGCCAGCAGCCCGGAAGGGACAGATTACAATGAGCAGTACTTC	CASSPEGTDYNEQYF
.	.	TRBV20-1	TRBJ2-1	TGCAGTGCTAGAGAGAGCGACAATGAGCAGTTCTTC	CSARESDNEQFF
.	.	TRBV29-1	TRBJ1-2	TGCAGCGTTGCAGGGCCCCTCCACTATGGCTACACCTTC	CSVAGPLHYGYTF
.	.	TRBV5-1	TRBJ2-1	TGCGCCAGCAGCTTGGCCGTCGGAAGTCGCGAGCAGTTCTTC	CASSLAVGSREQFF
.	.	TRBV6-2/TRBV6-3	TRBJ1-5	TGTGCCAGCAGTTACTTAGGCTACGGACAGCCCCAGCATTTT	CASSYLGYGQPQHF
.	.	TRBV20-1	TRBJ1-2	TGCAGTGCTAGTGACTGGGACGTTAACTATGGCTACACCTTC	CSASDWDVNYGYTF
few	.	TRBV20-1	TRBJ2-3	TGCAGTGCGGAGGGCGCCGCGGGGATCACAGATACGCAGTATTTT	CSAEGAAGITDTQYF
.	TRBD1	TRBV6-6	TRBJ1-1	TGTGCCGGGGGACAGGGGGAGAACACTGAAGCTTTCTTT	CAGGQGENTEAFF
.	.	TRBV5-6	TRBJ1-2	TGTGCCAGCAGACCAACCATCAGAACTAACTATGGCTACACCTTC	CASRPTIRTNYGYTF
.	.	TRBV6-5	TRBJ1-6	TGTGCCAGCAGACAGACTTTAAGCTCCTATAATTCACCCCTCCACTTT	CASRQTLSSYNSPLHF
few	.	TRBV5-5	TRBJ2-4	TGTGCCAGCAGCTCCGATCGACGGCTAGCCAAAAACATTCAGTACTTC	CASSSDRRLAKNIQYF
once	.	TRBV20-1	TRBJ1-6	TGCAGTGCTAGAGACAATTCGAATTCACCCCTCCACTTT	CSARDNSNSPLHF
few	TRBD2	TRBV6-6	TRBJ2-3	TGTGCCAGCAATATCCGTAGCGGGGGGGCCGATCCGCAGTATTTT	CASNIRSGGADPQYF
few	.	TRBV27	TRBJ2-7	TGTGCCAGCAGTTTATCCCAGTCTAGCAACCAGTACTTC	CASSLSQSSNQYF
few	TRBD1	TRBV7-9	TRBJ1-1	TGTGCCAGCAGCCGTACAGGGGCGACCCGGAACACTGAAGCTTTCTTT	CASSRTGATRNTEAFF
.	TRBD1	TRBV12-3/TRBV12-4	TRBJ2-7	TGTGCCAGCAGTCCTAGACAGGGACGGGACTACGAGCAGTACTTC	CASSPRQGRDYEQYF
.	TRBD1	TRBV5-4	TRBJ1-1	TGTGCCAGCAGCTTTGGACGACAGGGCAGGAACACTGAAGCTTTCTTT	CASSFGRQGRNTEAFF
few	.	TRBV3-1	TRBJ2-1	TGTGCCAGCAGCCTTCATAACAATGAGCAGTTCTTC	CASSLHNNEQFF
few	.	TRBV6-2/TRBV6-3	TRBJ1-2	TGTGCCACCTGTCGCCCGTCGATTGATGGCTACACCTTC	CATCRPSIDGYTF
.	.	TRBV4-1	TRBJ1-5	TGCGCCAGCAGCCTTCAGTCGGGCAATCAGCCCCAGCATTTT	CASSLQSGNQPQHF
once	.	TRBV9	TRBJ2-7	TGTGCCAGCGCTAGGACTTCCTCCTACGAGCAGTACTTC	CASARTSSYEQYF
few	TRBD2	TRBV20-1	TRBJ2-3	TGCAGTGCTAGAGATCGGGGGGAAATTGGAGATACGCAGTATTTT	CSARDRGEIGDTQYF
few	TRBD2	TRBV6-5	TRBJ2-1	TGTGCCAGCAGTTACGGGACTAGCGGGGGAGTTAATGAGCAGTTCTTC	CASSYGTSGGVNEQFF
few	.	TRBV5-8	TRBJ2-1	TGTGCCAGCAGCGCTATGGGCGGTGAGCAGTTCTTC	CASSAMGGEQFF